Following are 2 T cell receptor beta chains from one sample sequenced in a study of blood T cells in healthy people across ages. A sample-barcoded 5' primer and a J-beta primer mix were used in a second PCR of roughly 7 to 11 cycles. TCRdb redid the calling of the 5' RACE reads with MiXCR, one entry per CDR3 protein. This sample has approximately 1,000,000 distinct CDR3 sequences; 35% to 45% occur once, and the top ten carry roughly 13%. The sequencing input was blood. The source of these receptors is a man aged 18 to 35 in good health.

The sample holds a few counts of this clonotype. The chain joins TRBV7-9 to TRBJ1-1; TRBD1 matches at 9 bases. V gave up 10 bases and J gave up 1 base; unmatched junction bases: 4. Germline loops: CDR1 SEHNR, CDR2 FQNEAQ (reference sequence). The CDR3 is made up of 13 amino acids. CDR3 loop: CATTGGKNTEAFF. CDR3 nucleotide sequence: TGTGCCACTACAGGGGGCAAGAACACTGAAGCTTTCTTT.

This clonotype was seen only a few times. The rearrangement joins TRBV6-2 or TRBV6-3 to TRBJ1-1; no definite D call. There are 11 residues in the CDR3. The V gene's germline CDR1 is MNHEY and CDR2 SVGEGT. V was clipped by 5 bases and J by 7 bases, with 8 bases between them. CDR3: CASSQDGEAFF. In DNA form, the CDR3 reads TGTGCCAGCAGTCAGGACGGTGAAGCTTTCTTT.